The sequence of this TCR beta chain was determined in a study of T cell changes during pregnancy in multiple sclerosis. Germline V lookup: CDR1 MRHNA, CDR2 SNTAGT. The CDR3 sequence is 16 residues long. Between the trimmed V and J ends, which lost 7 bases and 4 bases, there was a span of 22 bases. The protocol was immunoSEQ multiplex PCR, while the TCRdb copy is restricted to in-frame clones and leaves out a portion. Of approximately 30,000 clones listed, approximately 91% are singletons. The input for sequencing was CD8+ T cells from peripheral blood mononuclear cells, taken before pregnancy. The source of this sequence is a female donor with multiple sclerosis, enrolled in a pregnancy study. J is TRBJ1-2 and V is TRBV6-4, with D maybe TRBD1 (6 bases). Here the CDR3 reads CASIYLPRGRGYGYTF. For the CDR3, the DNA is TGTGCCAGCATTTACCTGCCCCGGGGCAGGGGCTATGGCTACACCTTC.